The TCR beta chain under discussion was sequenced for a study of TIL therapy for anti-PD-1-resistant metastatic lung cancer. Overall study context: Patients had a median age of nearly 55 years (range 38-75).

Germline-derived CDR1 and CDR2 are MNHNS and SASEGT. Trimming removed 2 bases from V and 5 bases from J; junction bases left unmatched: 6. The CDR3 is 15 residues long. Described time point: pre-treatment sample, taken before nivolumab and TIL therapy. This clone was picked up one time. This was the immunoSEQ v3 assay. Data came from immunoSEQ multiplex PCR; TCRdb stores just in-frame clones and leaves some out. This table has 52,000 or so clones, approximately 78% appearing once. The chain couples TRBV6-1 to TRBJ2-7; 10 positions match TRBD1. The specimen was blood, collected at baseline. The clonotype originates from a person aged 25 to 80 with non-small cell lung cancer. Here the CDR3 DNA reads TGTGCCAGCAGTGAACCCGGGGACAGGGGCCACGAGCAGTACTTC. Protein: CASSEPGDRGHEQYF.